Each of the 17 T cell receptor beta chains below was sequenced from the same sample in a study of T-cell memory formation after mild COVID-19. TCRdb itself ran the 5' RACE reads through MiXCR, one entry per CDR3 protein. The sample consists of roughly 280,000 distinct CDR3 sequences, roughly 8% of them appearing once. Sequenced input: PBMCs or a T cell subset sorted from them (not recorded which). Receptors originate from a man younger than 35 who had mild COVID-19 (a few samples of this study predate the infection). Cell type and time point are not known.

This clonotype was seen more than once but under ten times. The chain carries TRBV7-9 and TRBJ1-1; D gene ambiguous. The CDR3 loop spans 14 amino acids. Trimming removed 2 bases from V and 1 base from J, with 8 bases in between. The germline gives CDR1 SEHNR, CDR2 FQNEAQ (reference sequence). The CDR3 DNA reads TGTGCCAGCAGCTTATTGATACAGAACACTGAAGCTTTCTTT. Protein: CASSLLIQNTEAFF.

The rearrangement joins TRBV20-1 to TRBJ1-1; no clear D. V was trimmed by 6 bases and J by 3 bases, leaving 11 bases between them. The CDR3 sequence is 12 residues long. Germline CDR1 is DFQATT and CDR2 is SNEGSKA (reference sequence). The CDR3 DNA sequence: TGCAGTGCCTCTCGATGGGACACTGAAGCTTTCTTT. Protein product: CSASRWDTEAFF.

The table lists this clonotype with many counts. The genes are TRBV5-1 and TRBJ2-7; 10 bases fit TRBD1. In germline, CDR1 is SGHRS, CDR2 YFSETQ. Losses at the gene ends were 0 bases for V and 5 bases for J; bases not matched to a gene: 5. The CDR3 runs 15 residues. As DNA, the CDR3 is TGCGCCAGCAGCTTGGAGGGACAGGGGAGTGACGAGCAGTACTTC. Translating it yields CASSLEGQGSDEQYF.

The rearrangement uses TRBV27 and TRBJ2-1; tentatively, D is TRBD1 or TRBD2 (5 bases each). Germline V gives CDR1 MNHEY, CDR2 SMNVEV (reference sequence). The CDR3 length is 14 residues. Trimming stripped 6 bases from V and 6 bases from J, with 15 bases between. For the CDR3, the DNA is TGTGCCAGCAGACCCGGGACCGAGGGCAATGAGCAGTTCTTC. Encoded protein: CASRPGTEGNEQFF.

The chain recombines TRBV5-1 with TRBJ2-7, with TRBD1 matching over 9 bases. The CDR3 length is 14 residues. The junction had 7 bases not matched to a gene; V was cut back by 5 bases and J by 4 bases. Germline lookup yields CDR1 SGHRS and CDR2 YFSETQ. The CDR3 is CASREPGQGYEQYF. The CDR3 DNA follows: TGCGCCAGCAGAGAACCGGGACAGGGTTACGAGCAGTACTTC.

J is TRBJ2-7 and V is TRBV12-3 or TRBV12-4; D gene ambiguous. V shed 3 bases and J shed 6 bases, with 6 bases lying between them. The CDR3 is 11 amino acids. CDR3 region: CASSFLAEQYF. CDR3 nucleotides: TGTGCCAGCAGTTTTCTGGCCGAGCAGTACTTC.

The chain joins TRBV7-7 to TRBJ2-3; 7 bases match TRBD2. The V gene's germline CDR1 is SSHAT and CDR2 FNYEAQ (reference sequence). The CDR3 totals 13 residues. V lost 4 bases to trimming and J lost 5 bases; unmatched junction nucleotides: 3. CDR3 sequence reads: CASSYGLEDTQYF. CDR3 sequence (DNA): TGTGCCAGCAGCTACGGACTAGAAGATACGCAGTATTTT.

This clonotype was observed a handful of times. The V and J genes are TRBV5-5 and TRBJ1-4, with unresolved D. V was cut by 1 base and J by 8 bases, with 12 bases left in between. Per germline, CDR1 SGHKS and CDR2 YYEKEE (reference sequence). CDR3 length: 14 residues. DNA for the CDR3: TGTGCCAGCAGCTTGTCCTGGGTTCAAGAAAAACTGTTTTTT. This gives the protein CASSLSWVQEKLFF.

This clonotype has a count of ten or more. The rearrangement links TRBV19 to TRBJ2-2; 9 positions agree with TRBD1. The CDR3 is 15 amino acids. Germline V gives CDR1 LNHDA, CDR2 SQIVND (reference sequence). Trimming removed 5 bases from V and 5 bases from J; junction bases left unmatched: 6. The CDR3 DNA follows: TGTGCCAGTAGTTTCGGGACAGGGATAACCGGGGAGCTGTTTTTT. As protein: CASSFGTGITGELFF.

V gene TRBV4-1 combines with J gene TRBJ2-5; D gene uncertain. Trimming removed 1 base at V and 2 bases at J, with 5 bases between. The CDR3 consists of 13 residues. CDR1 and CDR2 from the germline V gene are MGHRA and YSYEKL. For the CDR3, the DNA is TGCGCCAGCAGCCAAGGGCCACAAGAGACCCAGTACTTC. It yields the protein CASSQGPQETQYF.

This clonotype has ten or more counts. The rearrangement uses TRBV7-2 and TRBJ2-3, with D unresolved. V lost 4 bases, J lost 6 bases, and 8 bases lay in between. Germline CDR1 and CDR2: SGHTA and FQGNSA. The CDR3 contains 12 residues. The CDR3 sequence is CASSSGWDTQYF. The CDR3 bases are TGTGCCAGCAGCTCAGGATGGGATACGCAGTATTTT. Full variable domain (rest looked up from reference TRBV7-2 and TRBJ2-3): GAGVSQSPSNKVTEKGKDVELRCDPISGHTALYWYRQSLGQGLEFLIYFQGNSAPDKSGLPSDRFSAERTGGSVSTLTIQRTQQEDSAVYLCASSSGWDTQYFGPGTRLTVL.

This chain connects TRBV5-1 to TRBJ2-3; tentatively, D is TRBD2 (6 bases). Germline lookup yields CDR1 SGHRS and CDR2 YFSETQ. The CDR3 runs 14 residues. Trimming removed 0 bases from V and 6 bases from J, with 11 bases in between. In DNA form, the CDR3 reads TGCGCCAGCAGCTTGGACCCCCTAGCGGATACGCAGTATTTT. Its protein product is CASSLDPLADTQYF.

In its sample, this clonotype was seen a few times. The chain is built from TRBV5-4 and TRBJ2-3, with D possibly TRBD2 on 6 matching bases. CDR1 and CDR2 (germline): SGHNT, YYREEE (reference sequence). CDR3 length equals 16 residues. The V end was cut by 4 bases, the J end by 0 bases, with 15 bases between. Here the CDR3 reads CASSQGSGFSTDTQYF. CDR3 DNA: TGTGCCAGCAGCCAAGGTAGCGGATTTAGCACAGATACGCAGTATTTT. The complete variable domain, with remaining parts taken from reference TRBV5-4 and TRBJ2-3, reads ETGVTQSPTHLIKTRGQQVTLRCSSQSGHNTVSWYQQALGQGPQFIFQYYREEENGRGNFPPRFSGLQFPNYSSELNVNALELDDSALYLCASSQGSGFSTDTQYFGPGTRLTVL.

This rearrangement joins TRBV28 to TRBJ2-7; D remains unclear. V lost 6 bases, J lost 2 bases, and 14 bases lay in between. The CDR3 runs to 14 residues. Germline V CDR1 and CDR2: MDHEN, SYDVKM. The CDR3 sequence is CASRPPDSPYEQYV. In nucleotides, the CDR3 is TGTGCCAGCAGACCCCCCGATAGTCCCTACGAGCAGTACGTC.

The chain carries TRBV7-9 and TRBJ2-4; D not certain. V dropped 2 bases and J dropped 6 bases, with 8 bases sitting between them. This CDR3 has 13 residues. Germline CDR1 is SEHNR and CDR2 is FQNEAQ (reference sequence). The CDR3 DNA follows: TGTGCCAGCAGCTTATGGGATAGAAACATTCAGTACTTC. Protein: CASSLWDRNIQYF.

This clonotype was counted at least ten times. V and J are TRBV28 and TRBJ1-5, with 7 bases fitting TRBD1. The CDR3 is 12 amino acids. In germline, CDR1 is MDHEN, CDR2 SYDVKM. V trimming: 8 bases; J trimming: 4 bases; junction bases outside the gene matches: 2. The CDR3 DNA reads TGTGCCAGCGGACAGGTGAATCAGCCCCAGCATTTT. Amino acids: CASGQVNQPQHF.

This clonotype came up a few times. This rearrangement joins TRBV7-2 to TRBJ2-7, with D possibly matching TRBD1 (5 bases). V was clipped by 7 bases and J by 2 bases, with 15 bases between them. The CDR3 has 14 amino acids. Per the germline V gene, CDR1 is SGHTA and CDR2 is FQGNSA. The CDR3 spells CASTQTDLAYEQYF. For the CDR3, the DNA is TGTGCCAGCACCCAGACAGATCTAGCCTACGAGCAGTACTTC.